Sequencing of this T cell receptor beta chain was carried out in a study of T cells in Graves' hyperthyroidism and ophthalmopathy. Together with thyroid ultrasound, orbital computed tomography, serum thyroxine and TRAb, clinical symptoms were used for diagnoses. RNA transcripts served as the template for amplifying TCR beta CDR3 regions. A first-round RT-PCR of the TCR CDR3 used the HTBI primer set. MiXCR, applied by TCRdb to the multiplex PCR reads, yields one record per CDR3 protein. The table lists just over 550,000 distinct CDR3 sequences, more than 45% of them singletons, with roughly 8.2% in the top ten. General observations from the study: Clonotypes that were expanded in thyroid above 0.001 mostly appeared in blood too. Separation of ophthalmopathy from stable hyperthyroidism was achieved by a 13 V-J model.

In germline, CDR1 is SSHAT, CDR2 FNYEAQ (reference sequence). This CDR3 comprises 16 residues. J gave up 2 bases and V 1 base, and 3 bases lay outside the gene matches. Remarks on this clonotype: Its cognate antigen is unknown.

The genes are TRBV7-7 and TRBJ2-5; 11 nucleotides align to TRBD2. Sequences were obtained from peripheral blood or thyroid tissue (not recorded which). The receptor was isolated from a woman under 30 with Graves' hyperthyroidism. CDR3 residues: CASSLVRTSGQETQYF. In nucleotides, the CDR3 is TGTGCCAGCAGCTTAGTGCGGACTAGCGGGCAAGAGACCCAGTACTTC. The variable domain in full, completed from reference TRBV7-7 and TRBJ2-5, reads GAGVSQSPRYKVTKRGQDVTLRCDPISSHATLYWYQQALGQGPEFLTYFNYEAQPDKSGLPSDRFSAERPEGSISTLTIQRTEQRDSAMYRCASSLVRTSGQETQYFGPGTRLLVL.